The rows below give T cell receptor beta chains drawn from one sample of a study of identical twins. TCRdb re-derived calls from the 5' RACE reads in MiXCR, one entry per CDR3 protein. The table shows 450,000 or so distinct CDR3 sequences, with 14% occurring only once. The sample also formed part of further work on yellow fever vaccine responses in identical twins.

Material: CD4+ T cells sorted from blood. Source of these receptors: a woman between 18 and 29 years old in good health. Both conserved end residues are part of each CDR3. The order of the fields is clone size, D gene, J gene, V gene, CDR3 protein, CDR3 DNA. A D gene is named only where the DNA matches it firmly. Clone size is stated in some rows and not others, as once, few, many or a class when expanded.

>few|.|TRBJ1-6|TRBV2
CASSGDDSPLHF
TGTGCCAGCAGTGGGGACGATTCACCCCTCCACTTT
>few|.|TRBJ2-2|TRBV6-1
CVTMALANTGELFF
TGTGTCACAATGGCCCTAGCGAACACCGGGGAGCTGTTTTTT
>few|.|TRBJ2-5|TRBV14
CASSHLGGFQETQYF
TGTGCCAGCAGCCACCTAGGGGGGTTCCAAGAGACCCAGTACTTC
>few|TRBD1|TRBJ2-4|TRBV28
CASRPGTGVRKNIQYF
TGTGCCAGCAGACCCGGGACAGGGGTTCGCAAAAACATTCAGTACTTC
>.|TRBD2|TRBJ2-1|TRBV6-1
CASSEALRGRRGNEQFF
TGTGCCAGCAGTGAAGCGCTTCGCGGGAGAAGAGGCAATGAGCAGTTCTTC
>.|.|TRBJ2-1|TRBV10-3
CAISESGYNEQFF
TGTGCCATCAGTGAGTCCGGCTACAATGAGCAGTTCTTC
>.|TRBD1|TRBJ2-7|TRBV29-1
CSVADRGLSYEQYF
TGCAGCGTTGCCGACAGGGGTCTCTCCTACGAGCAGTACTTC
>.|.|TRBJ2-1|TRBV28
CASSSLGAGYNEQFF
TGTGCCAGCAGTTCCTTGGGGGCCGGCTATAATGAGCAGTTCTTC
>.|TRBD1|TRBJ1-1|TRBV19
CASSAHRGDTEAFF
TGTGCCAGTAGTGCCCACAGGGGGGACACTGAAGCTTTCTTT
>few|.|TRBJ2-5|TRBV4-3
CASSQELTETQYF
TGCGCCAGCAGCCAAGAGTTAACAGAGACCCAGTACTTC